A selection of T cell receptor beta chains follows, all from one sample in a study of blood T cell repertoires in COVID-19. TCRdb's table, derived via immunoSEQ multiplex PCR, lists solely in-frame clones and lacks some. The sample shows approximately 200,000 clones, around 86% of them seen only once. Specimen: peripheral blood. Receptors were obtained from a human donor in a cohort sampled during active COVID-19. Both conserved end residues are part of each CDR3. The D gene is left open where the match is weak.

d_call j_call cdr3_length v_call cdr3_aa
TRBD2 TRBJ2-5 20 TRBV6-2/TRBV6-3 CASSYVSMASGRYAQETQYF
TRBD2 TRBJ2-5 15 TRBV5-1 CASSLTTSGKETQYF
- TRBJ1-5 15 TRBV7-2 CASSLGAGTHQPQHF
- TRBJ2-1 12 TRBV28 CATRTYYNEQFF
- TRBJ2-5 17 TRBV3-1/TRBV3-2 CASSQDRGSGQRETQYF
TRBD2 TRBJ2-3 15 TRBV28 CASSGGTTDPDTQYF
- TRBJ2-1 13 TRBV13 CAGGRSSYNEQFF
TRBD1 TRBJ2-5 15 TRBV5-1 CASRPGTGNQETQYF
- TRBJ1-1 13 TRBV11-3 CASSHQVNTEAFF
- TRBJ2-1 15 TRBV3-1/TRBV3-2 CASSAGGSSYNEQFF
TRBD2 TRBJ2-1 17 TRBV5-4 CASSPGGTSGTHNEQFF
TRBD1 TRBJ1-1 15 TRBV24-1 CATSDPRTGTTEAFF
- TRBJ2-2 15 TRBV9 CASSVGAGRTGELFF
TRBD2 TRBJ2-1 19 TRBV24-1 CATSDPGTSGGNSYNEQFF
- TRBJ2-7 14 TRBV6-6 CASSFPAEAYEQYF
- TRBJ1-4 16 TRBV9 CASSKGPHATNEKLFF
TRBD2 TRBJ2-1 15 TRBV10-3 CAISTSGVSYNEQFF
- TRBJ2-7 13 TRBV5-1 CASSFTGVDEQYF
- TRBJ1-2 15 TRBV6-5 CASTTPEGREYGYTF
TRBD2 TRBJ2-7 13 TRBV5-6 CASGALAGGEQYF
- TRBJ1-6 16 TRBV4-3 CASSNSGLINNSPLHF
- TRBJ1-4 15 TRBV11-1 CASSLGGAANEKLFF
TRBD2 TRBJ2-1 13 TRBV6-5 CASTSGAYNEQFF
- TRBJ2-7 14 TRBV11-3 CASSLDTGRYEQYF
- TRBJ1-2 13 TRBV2 CASYAGVNYGYTF
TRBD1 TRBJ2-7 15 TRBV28 CASSSQGGTGYEQYF
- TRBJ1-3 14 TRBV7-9 CASSAQYSGNTIYF
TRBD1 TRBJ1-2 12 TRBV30 CAWDRDGYGYTF
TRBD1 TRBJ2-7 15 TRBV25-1 CASSGKGQGTYEQYF
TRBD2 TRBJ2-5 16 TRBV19 CASSILAGGPGETQYF
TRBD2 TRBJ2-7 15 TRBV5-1 CASSPGLAGSYEQYF
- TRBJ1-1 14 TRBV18 CASSPTDGRTEAFF
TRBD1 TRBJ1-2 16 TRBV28 CASSLFLIQGSDGYTF
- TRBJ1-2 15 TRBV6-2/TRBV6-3 CASSYSRGGSYGYTF
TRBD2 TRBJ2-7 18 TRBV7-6 CASSTVPGLAESSYEQYF
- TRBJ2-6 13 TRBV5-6 CQSWRAAANVLTF
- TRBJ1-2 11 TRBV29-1 CSVEAAYGYTF
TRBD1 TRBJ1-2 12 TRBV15 CATSQTGVGYTF
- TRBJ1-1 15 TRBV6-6 CASSYNGISEAEAFF
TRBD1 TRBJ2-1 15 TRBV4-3 CASSRDRDRGSEQFF
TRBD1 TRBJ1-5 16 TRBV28 CASMGGGQGVGQPQHF
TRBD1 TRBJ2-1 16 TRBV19 CASRGQGKIGLDEQFF
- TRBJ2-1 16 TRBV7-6 CASSLAAAGTYNEQFF
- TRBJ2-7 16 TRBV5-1 CASSLRGPNLSYEQYF
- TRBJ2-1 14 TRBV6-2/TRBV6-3 CASSYYSVESEQFF
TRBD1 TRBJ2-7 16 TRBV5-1 CASSTSGTGPTGEQYF
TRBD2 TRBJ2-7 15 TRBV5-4 CASSWYRAGNYEQYF
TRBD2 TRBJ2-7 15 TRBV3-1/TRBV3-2 CASSHGLAGVYEQYF
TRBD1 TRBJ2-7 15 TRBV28 CASSLTGGLTYEQYF
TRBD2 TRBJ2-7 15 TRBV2 CASRLAGGPSYEQYF
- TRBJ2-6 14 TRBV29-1 CSVRQVAGANVLTF